This T cell receptor (beta chain) stems from a study of patients and donors after allogeneic stem cell transplantation. Germline CDR1 reads SEHNR; CDR2 reads FQNEAQ (reference sequence). V gave up 2 bases and J gave up 11 bases, with 15 bases separating them. CDR3 length: 13 residues. TCRdb analysed the RT-PCR reads with MiXCR anew, one entry per CDR3 protein. The sample holds 900,000 to 1,000,000 distinct CDR3 sequences; approximately 19% are singletons and the top ten take around 5.5%. The V call is TRBV7-9, the J call TRBJ1-1; D remains unclear. Material for sequencing was blood, either unsorted or a sorted T cell fraction (not recorded which). The origin of this receptor is a human donor who was either an allogeneic HSCT recipient or a stem cell or donor lymphocyte infusion donor (not recorded which). It is not recorded whose cells these are; they may come from a transplant donor. CDR3 sequence: CASSLRGDIRAFF. CDR3 bases: TGTGCCAGCAGCTTACGTGGTGATATACGGGCTTTCTTT.